The 11 T cell receptor beta chains given below trace back to one sample, sequenced in a study of T-cell memory formation after mild COVID-19. TCRdb reprocessed the 5' RACE reads with MiXCR, giving one entry per CDR3 protein. The table shows under 550,000 distinct CDR3 sequences, with under 20% occurring only once. The sequenced sample was PBMCs or a T cell subset sorted from them (not recorded which). Receptor source: a young man who had mild COVID-19 (a few samples of this study predate the infection). Cell type and time point are not known.

This clonotype was recorded a few times. The CDR3: CASSLIDIGLATYEQYF. The DNA of the CDR3 is TGTGCCAGCAGCTTGATCGACATCGGACTAGCAACCTACGAGCAGTACTTC. The chain carries TRBV7-2 and TRBJ2-7; 8 bases map to TRBD2. This CDR3 has 17 amino acids. Germline V gives CDR1 SGHTA, CDR2 FQGNSA. J gave up 2 bases and V 3 bases, and 12 bases lay outside the gene matches.

This clonotype was seen a few times. One end of the junction does not line up with germline, which may come from a read error. J is TRBJ2-1 and V is TRBV12-3 or TRBV12-4; D is possibly TRBD1 (5 bases). The CDR3 contains 11 residues. In nucleotides, the CDR3 is TGTGCCAGCAGCTCGCAGGACGCCCAGGGCTTC. It is translated as CASSSQDAQGF.

This clonotype was recorded a few times. V gene TRBV28 combines with J gene TRBJ2-7; D is ambiguous. The V gene's germline CDR1 is MDHEN and CDR2 SYDVKM. V lost 2 bases to trimming and J lost 2 bases, with 10 bases between them. The CDR3 runs to 14 residues. CDR3 nucleotides: TGTGCCAGCAGTTTAACTGGGTACGCCTACGAGCAGTACGTC. Protein product: CASSLTGYAYEQYV.

This chain uses TRBV5-1 with TRBJ2-2; weak D call: TRBD1 (6 bases). Between the trimmed V and J ends, which lost 0 bases and 6 bases, there was a span of 12 bases. The germline CDR1 and CDR2 sequences are SGHRS and YFSETQ. The CDR3 has 15 residues. The DNA of the CDR3 is TGCGCCAGCAGCTTGGAGGTACAGGGATCCGGGGAGCTGTTTTTT. Its protein product is CASSLEVQGSGELFF.

In its sample, this clonotype was seen a few times. V gene TRBV7-2 combines with J gene TRBJ2-3, with 7 bases matching TRBD1. Germline CDR1 SGHTA, CDR2 FQGNSA. The CDR3 loop spans 20 amino acids. J gave up 1 base and V 5 bases, and 21 bases lay outside the gene matches. In DNA form, the CDR3 reads TGTGCCAGCAGCACCGCTCCCCGGCGCACGGGACAGTTCCGCACAGATACGCAGTATTTT. It encodes CASSTAPRRTGQFRTDTQYF.

This clonotype was found many times. The CDR3 nucleotides are TGTGCCACCAGTGAAGGTAGAACAGAGTACACCTTC. Amino acids: CATSEGRTEYTF. V gene TRBV24-1 combines with J gene TRBJ1-2; D call uncertain. The length of the CDR3 is 12 residues. Trimming removed 4 bases from V and 11 bases from J, with 13 bases in between. Germline lookup yields CDR1 KGHDR and CDR2 SFDVKD.

The CDR3 is CASSPGQIYNEQFF. CDR3 bases: TGCGCCAGCAGCCCAGGACAGATTTACAATGAGCAGTTCTTC. The chain carries TRBV5-1 and TRBJ2-1, with D possibly being TRBD1 (6 bases). The V gene's germline CDR1 is SGHRS and CDR2 YFSETQ. Trimming removed 4 bases at V and 4 bases at J, with 12 bases between. This CDR3 spans 14 amino acids. Full variable domain (outside the CDR3, taken from reference TRBV5-1 and TRBJ2-1): KAGVTQTPRYLIKTRGQQVTLSCSPISGHRSVSWYQQTPGQGLQFLFEYFSETQRNKGNFPGRFSGRQFSNSRSEMNVSTLELGDSALYLCASSPGQIYNEQFFGPGTRLTVL.

This clonotype was picked up a small number of times. The chain has TRBV6-2 or TRBV6-3 and TRBJ1-3, with no clear D. Per germline, CDR1 MNHEY and CDR2 SVGEGT. Trimming stripped 6 bases from V and 0 bases from J, with 15 bases between. The CDR3 totals 16 residues. Written as DNA, the CDR3 is TGTGCCAGCAGCCCCGGACGGATGAACTCTGGAAACACCATATATTTT. It is translated as CASSPGRMNSGNTIYF.

This clonotype was seen a few times. The chain couples TRBV7-2 to TRBJ2-5, with unresolved D. The CDR3 spans 13 residues. Trimming took 1 base from V and 5 from J, leaving 8 bases between them. From germline, CDR1 is SGHTA and CDR2 FQGNSA. CDR3 protein: CASSLDALETQYF. The DNA for the CDR3 is TGTGCCAGCAGCTTAGATGCACTGGAGACCCAGTACTTC.

CDR3 in amino acids: CASNQLIGLAGGRETQYF. The CDR3 DNA is TGTGCCAGCAACCAACTTATCGGACTAGCGGGGGGAAGAGAGACCCAGTACTTC. V usage is TRBV21-1 and J usage is TRBJ2-5; the table names TRBD2, a call not compared with the DNA. TRBV21-1 is described as a pseudogene. This CDR3 has 18 amino acids.

This clonotype showed up just a few times. This chain connects TRBV6-2 or TRBV6-3 to TRBJ2-3; 10 bases fit TRBD2. The length of the CDR3 is 15 residues. CDR1 and CDR2 (germline): MNHEY, SVGEGT. With V trimmed by 6 bases and J by 2 bases, 5 bases remained unmatched. CDR3 region: CASRVAGGDTDTQYF. The CDR3 DNA reads TGTGCCAGCAGAGTAGCGGGAGGCGACACAGATACGCAGTATTTT.